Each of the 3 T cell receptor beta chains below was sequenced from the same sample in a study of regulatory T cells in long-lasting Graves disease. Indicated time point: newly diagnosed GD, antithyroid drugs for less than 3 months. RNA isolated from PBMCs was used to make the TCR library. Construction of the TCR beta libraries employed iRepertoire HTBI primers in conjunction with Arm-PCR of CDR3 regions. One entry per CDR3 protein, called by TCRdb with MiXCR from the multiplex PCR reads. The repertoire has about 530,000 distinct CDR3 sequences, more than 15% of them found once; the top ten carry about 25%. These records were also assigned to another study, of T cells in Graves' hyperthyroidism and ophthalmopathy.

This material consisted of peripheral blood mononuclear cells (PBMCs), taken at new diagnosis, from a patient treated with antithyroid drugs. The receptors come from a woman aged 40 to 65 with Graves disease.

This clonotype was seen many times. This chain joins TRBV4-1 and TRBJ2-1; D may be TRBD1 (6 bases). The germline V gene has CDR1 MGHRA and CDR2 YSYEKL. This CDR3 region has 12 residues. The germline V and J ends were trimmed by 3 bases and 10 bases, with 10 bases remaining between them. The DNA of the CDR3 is TGCGCCAGCAGCCAGGGTAGGGGGGAGCAGTTCTTC. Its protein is CASSQGRGEQFF.

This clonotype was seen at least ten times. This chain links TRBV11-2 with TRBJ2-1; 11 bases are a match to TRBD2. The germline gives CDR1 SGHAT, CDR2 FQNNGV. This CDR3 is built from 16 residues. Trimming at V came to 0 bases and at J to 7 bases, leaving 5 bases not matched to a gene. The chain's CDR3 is CASSLERLAGSNEQFF. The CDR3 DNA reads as TGTGCCAGCAGCTTAGAACGACTAGCGGGGAGTAATGAGCAGTTCTTC.

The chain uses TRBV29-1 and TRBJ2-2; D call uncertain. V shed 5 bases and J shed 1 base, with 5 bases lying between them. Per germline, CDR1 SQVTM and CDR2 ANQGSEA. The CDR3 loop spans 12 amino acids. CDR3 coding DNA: TGCAGCGTTCTAGGGAACACCGGGGAGCTGTTTTTT. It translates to CSVLGNTGELFF.